The source of this TCR beta chain is a study of patients and donors after allogeneic stem cell transplantation. V was cut by 1 base and J by 8 bases, with 6 bases left in between. The germline CDR1 and CDR2 sequences are LGHDT and YNNKEL (reference sequence). The CDR3 consists of 12 residues. In TCRdb, the RT-PCR reads were re-called with MiXCR into one record per CDR3 protein. The sample records fewer than 25,000 distinct CDR3 sequences, around 5% being singletons. This clonotype was detected many times. The sequencing input was blood, either unsorted or a sorted T cell fraction (not recorded which). The sequence was collected from a human donor who was either an allogeneic HSCT recipient or a stem cell or donor lymphocyte infusion donor (not recorded which). It is not recorded whose cells these are; they may come from a transplant donor. The rearrangement links TRBV3-1 to TRBJ2-1; D uncertain. The DNA for the CDR3 is TGTGCCAGCAGCCAAGTTTTTGATGAGCAGTTCTTC. Protein: CASSQVFDEQFF.